This entry lists 29 T cell receptor beta chains sequenced from one sample in a study of vaccination and CD4 T cells after COVID-19. Cultured CD4+ T-cell DNA underwent Oncomine TCR Beta short-read sequencing. TCRdb reprocessed the PCR reads via MiXCR and lists one record per CDR3 protein. In the table there are about 23,000 distinct CDR3 sequences, 30% to 35% of which are singletons. Time point: late sampling 161 to 241 days after vaccination in three convalescent patients. The sample's treatment: approximately 10-day PBMC culture with coronavirus spike peptide pools or control peptides (ViraFEST assay). Antigens of these TCRs are unknown. This specimen was CD4+ T cells from blood, cultured in vitro, taken about 7 months after SARS-CoV-2 vaccination. The receptors stem from a human donor who had recovered from COVID-19.

This sequence joins TRBV20-1 and TRBJ2-1; 10 nucleotides agree with TRBD2. The CDR3 is 15 amino acids. CDR1 DFQATT and CDR2 SNEGSKA come from the germline V gene (reference sequence). The V segment lost 7 bases and the J segment 9 bases; nucleotides outside the gene matches: 15. The CDR3 spells CSVSRSSGRRGEQFF. The CDR3 region has the DNA TGCAGTGTTTCTCGCTCTAGCGGGAGACGGGGTGAGCAGTTCTTC.

The chain combines TRBV28 with TRBJ2-2, with TRBD2 identical over 10 bases. The CDR3 spans 16 residues. The germline gives CDR1 MDHEN, CDR2 SYDVKM. Trimming removed 2 bases from V and 4 bases from J; junction bases left unmatched: 4. The CDR3 protein is CASSLVAGGGTGELFF. The CDR3 DNA follows: TGTGCCAGCAGTTTAGTAGCGGGGGGCGGCACCGGGGAGCTGTTTTTT.

This clonotype was seen a handful of times. The chain links TRBV6-1 to TRBJ2-7; D is unclear. The germline V gene has CDR1 MNHNS and CDR2 SASEGT. The ends were cut back, 10 bases at V and 4 bases at J, with 11 bases in the middle. The CDR3 totals 11 residues. The CDR3 here is CATRVAYEQYF. The CDR3 DNA reads TGTGCCACCCGGGTTGCTTACGAGCAGTACTTC.

The sample holds one count of this clonotype. The chain employs TRBV11-3 and TRBJ2-1; 11 bases match TRBD2. V lost 5 bases to trimming and J lost 11 bases; unmatched junction nucleotides: 8. Germline CDR1 SGHNT, CDR2 YENEEA. This CDR3 contains 14 residues. This CDR3 is CASSPLAGGQKQFF. CDR3 nucleotides: TGTGCCAGCAGCCCTTTAGCGGGAGGGCAGAAGCAGTTCTTC.

This clonotype came up a few times. The chain carries TRBV6-1 and TRBJ1-2, with 7 nucleotides matching TRBD1. Germline V gene data show CDR1 as MNHNS and CDR2 as SASEGT. This CDR3 is built from 13 residues. Losses at the gene ends were 6 bases for V and 7 bases for J; bases not matched to a gene: 8. The CDR3 region is CASSQDRIRGYTF. The CDR3 DNA follows: TGTGCCAGCAGCCAGGACAGGATTCGTGGCTACACCTTC.

With respect to this clonotype: A read error may account for a junction end that differs from germline. The chain joins TRBV27 to TRBJ2-7, with 7 bases that match TRBD1. Germline CDR1 and CDR2: MNHEY and SMNVEV (reference sequence). This CDR3 is 17 amino acids long. The CDR3 protein is CSSSLGADRAARYEQYF. The DNA of the CDR3 is TGTTCCAGCAGTTTAGGTGCCGACAGGGCTGCTCGCTACGAGCAGTACTTC.

This chain links TRBV28 with TRBJ2-1, with no clear D. With 6 bases removed from V and 6 bases from J, the gap between germline ends came to 6 bases. CDR3 length: 11 amino acids. CDR1 and CDR2 from the germline V gene are MDHEN and SYDVKM. For the CDR3, the DNA is TGTGCCAGCAGGGATTTCAATGAGCAGTTCTTC. Protein product: CASRDFNEQFF. Full variable domain (missing parts from reference TRBV28 and TRBJ2-1): DVKVTQSSRYLVKRTGEKVFLECVQDMDHENMFWYRQDPGLGLRLIYFSYDVKMKEKGDIPEGYSVSREKKERFSLILESASTNQTSMYLCASRDFNEQFFGPGTRLTVL.

The rearrangement links TRBV28 to TRBJ1-6; 10 bases map to TRBD1. Looked up from germline, CDR1 is MDHEN and CDR2 is SYDVKM. The CDR3 loop spans 16 amino acids. V dropped 5 bases and J dropped 8; count of bases not matched to a gene: 9. The CDR3 bases are TGTGCCAGCAGTCCAGTCCGGACAGGGGGATATTCACCCCTCCACTTT. It is translated as CASSPVRTGGYSPLHF.

This clonotype has just a few counts. The rearrangement uses TRBV15 and TRBJ2-7, with 10 bases aligning to TRBD1. The CDR3 contains 16 residues. In germline, CDR1 is LNHNV, CDR2 YYDKDF (reference sequence). Germline trimming cut 1 base from V and 4 bases from J; bases unmatched to any gene: 7. CDR3 DNA sequence: TGTGCCACCAGCAGAGGAGGCGGACAGGGGGTTTACGAGCAGTACTTC. It yields the protein CATSRGGGQGVYEQYF.

This clonotype has just a few counts. The chain joins TRBV20-1 to TRBJ2-1; TRBD2 matches at 9 bases. V lost 1 base and J lost 6; bases outside the gene matches: 13. Germline assignment: CDR1 DFQATT and CDR2 SNEGSKA (reference sequence). The CDR3 consists of 17 residues. The CDR3 region has the DNA TGCAGTGCTAGAGGGGGGGCGACTAGCGGCCGATTCAATGAGCAGTTCTTC. It specifies CSARGGATSGRFNEQFF.

The gene calls are TRBV20-1 and TRBJ2-5; D call uncertain. V gave up 5 bases and J gave up 1 base, with 8 bases separating them. This CDR3 spans 12 amino acids. Germline V CDR1 and CDR2: DFQATT, SNEGSKA (reference sequence). CDR3 in amino acids: CSAEHIQETQYF. In nucleotides, the CDR3 is TGCAGTGCTGAACACATCCAAGAGACCCAGTACTTC.

CDR3 nucleotides: TGTGCCAGTAGTATAGTAGACAGAGCTGATATGTACGAGCAGTACTTC. Residues: CASSIVDRADMYEQYF. The chain links TRBV19 to TRBJ2-7; the D gene is possibly TRBD1 (5 bases). V lost 1 base and J 4 bases, leaving 17 bases between the germline ends. Germline CDR1 and CDR2: LNHDA and SQIVND (reference sequence). CDR3 size: 16 residues.

By sample share, this clonotype is medium-sized (0.01 to 0.1%). The V gene is TRBV20-1, the J gene TRBJ1-5, with D hard to call. The V gene's germline CDR1 is DFQATT and CDR2 SNEGSKA (reference sequence). The CDR3 is 14 residues long. Trimming shortened V by 3 bases and J by 1 base, and 10 bases separated the two germline ends. This CDR3 reads CSARGRVSNQPQHF. In DNA, the CDR3 is TGCAGTGCTAGGGGGAGGGTGAGCAATCAGCCCCAGCATTTT.

V gene TRBV7-8 combines with J gene TRBJ2-5; tentative D call: TRBD2 (5 bases). V lost 2 bases and J 5 bases, leaving 12 bases between the germline ends. Germline-derived CDR1 and CDR2 are SGHVS and FQNEAQ. The CDR3 contains 14 residues. The CDR3 sequence: CASSLLTRGETQYF. The DNA of the CDR3 is TGTGCCAGCAGCTTACTGACTCGCGGGGAGACCCAGTACTTC.

This clonotype occurred a few times. The chain joins TRBV6-1 to TRBJ2-7; 9 bases match TRBD1. V was pared by 5 bases and J by 4 bases, with 9 bases of the junction left unmatched. The CDR3 has 15 amino acids. Germline CDR1 MNHNS, CDR2 SASEGT. This chain's CDR3 is CASSTQTGGRYEQYF. In DNA form, the CDR3 reads TGTGCCAGCAGTACCCAGACAGGGGGTAGGTACGAGCAGTACTTC.

This chain joins TRBV6-5 and TRBJ1-1; TRBD1 matches at 8 bases. V shed 4 bases, J shed 3 bases, and the junction held 7 bases outside the gene matches. Germline CDR1 is MNHEY and CDR2 is SVGAGI. This CDR3 is built from 15 residues. CDR3 residues: CASSWTGRVDTEAFF. CDR3 nucleotide sequence: TGTGCCAGCAGTTGGACAGGGCGGGTGGACACTGAAGCTTTCTTT.

A few counts support this clonotype. The rearrangement uses TRBV15 and TRBJ2-7; D might be TRBD1 or TRBD2, each matching 6 bases. The CDR3 consists of 16 residues. Germline lookup yields CDR1 LNHNV and CDR2 YYDKDF (reference sequence). Trimming stripped 5 bases from V and 6 bases from J, with 23 bases between. CDR3 sequence reads: CATSASGARVYTEQYF. CDR3 bases: TGTGCCACCAGCGCTTCGGGGGCGCGCGTCTATACCGAGCAGTACTTC. Based on the CDR3 plus reference TRBV15 and TRBJ2-7, the full variable domain is DAMVIQNPRYQVTQFGKPVTLSCSQTLNHNVMYWYQQKSSQAPKLLFHYYDKDFNNEADTPDNFQSRRPNTSFCFLDIRSPGLGDTAMYLCATSASGARVYTEQYFGPGTRLTVT.

The chain joins TRBV20-1 to TRBJ2-7; D is uncertain. From germline, CDR1 is DFQATT and CDR2 SNEGSKA (reference sequence). There are 13 residues in the CDR3. Between the trimmed V and J ends, which lost 3 bases and 4 bases, there was a span of 13 bases. CDR3 coding DNA: TGCAGTGCTAGGTCGAGGATAGGGTACGAGCAGTACTTC. Residues: CSARSRIGYEQYF.

A few counts support this clonotype. J is TRBJ2-1 and V is TRBV20-1, with D tentatively TRBD1 (6 bases). The CDR3 runs 15 residues. Germline CDR1 DFQATT, CDR2 SNEGSKA (reference sequence). CDR3 protein: CRVDQSARGLWEQFF. The CDR3 coding sequence is TGCAGGGTGGACCAAAGTGCTAGGGGGTTATGGGAGCAGTTCTTC.

The rearrangement links TRBV4-1 to TRBJ1-2, with 9 bases that match TRBD1. Germline values: CDR1 MGHRA, CDR2 YSYEKL. The CDR3 loop spans 16 amino acids. Trimming cost V 1 base and J 4 bases; bases outside gene matches: 7. The CDR3 nucleotides are TGCGCCAGCAGCCAAGGAGCCGGGACAGGGCCCTATGGCTACACCTTC. It codes for CASSQGAGTGPYGYTF.

The chain recombines TRBV7-9 with TRBJ2-3; TRBD2 agrees at 7 bases. V shed 1 base, J shed 1 base, and the junction held 5 bases outside the gene matches. The germline V gene encodes CDR1 SEHNR and CDR2 FQNEAQ (reference sequence). The CDR3 totals 16 residues. CDR3 bases: TGTGCCAGCAGCTTAGGTTTTCTAGCGGGCACAGATACGCAGTATTTT. Encoded protein: CASSLGFLAGTDTQYF.

The gene calls are TRBV6-2 or TRBV6-3 and TRBJ2-7; the D gene could be TRBD1 or TRBD2 (6 bases each). The germline V gene has CDR1 MNHEY and CDR2 SVGEGT. The CDR3 is 15 amino acids. Trimming left V 2 bases short and J 2 bases short, with 13 bases between. CDR3 amino acids: CASSYGGTNTYEQYF. CDR3 bases: TGTGCCAGCAGTTACGGGGGGACAAATACCTACGAGCAGTACTTC.

The chain couples TRBV20-1 to TRBJ2-7, with D maybe TRBD2 (5 bases). V gave up 6 bases and J gave up 7 bases, with 22 bases separating them. The CDR3 has 14 residues. Per the germline V gene, CDR1 is DFQATT and CDR2 is SNEGSKA (reference sequence). CDR3 DNA: TGCAGTGCAGAGACTACCAACTCTTACAATGAGCAGTACTTC. Translating it yields CSAETTNSYNEQYF.

Regarding this clonotype: One junction end disagrees with the germline gene, perhaps due to a read error. This sequence joins TRBV15 and TRBJ2-5; 8 bases agree with TRBD1. This CDR3 has 13 amino acids. Germline V lookup: CDR1 LNHNV, CDR2 YYDKDF (reference sequence). The CDR3 region has the DNA TGTGCCACCAGATCAGGGGGCCGAGAGGCCCAGTACTTC. It is translated as CATRSGGREAQYF.

The chain has TRBV20-1 and TRBJ1-1; D not certain. In germline, CDR1 is DFQATT, CDR2 SNEGSKA (reference sequence). The CDR3 has 14 amino acids. Trimming cost V 3 bases and J 1 base, with 12 bases left between them. The CDR3 region is CSASWATGNTEAFF. The CDR3 DNA sequence: TGCAGTGCTAGCTGGGCGACCGGGAACACTGAAGCTTTCTTT.

The chain has TRBV7-8 and TRBJ1-6; perhaps TRBD1 as D (6 bases). Germline values: CDR1 SGHVS, CDR2 FQNEAQ. The CDR3 consists of 14 residues. Trimming pared 1 base from V and 10 bases from J, leaving 11 bases between. The CDR3 loop is CASSLGGTQSPLHF. DNA of the CDR3: TGTGCCAGCAGCTTAGGGGGGACACAATCACCCCTCCACTTT.

This sequence joins TRBV24-1 and TRBJ2-3, with TRBD2 identical over 9 bases. CDR1 and CDR2 (germline): KGHDR, SFDVKD. The CDR3 covers 14 residues. With V trimmed by 9 bases and J by 1 base, 4 bases remained unmatched. CDR3 bases: TGTGCCACCTCTCGGACTAGCGGCACAGATACGCAGTATTTT. It translates to CATSRTSGTDTQYF.

The V call is TRBV28, the J call TRBJ2-1; no firm D call. V lost 11 bases, J lost 4 bases, and 18 bases lay in between. CDR3 size: 14 residues. Germline V gene data show CDR1 as MDHEN and CDR2 as SYDVKM. The CDR3 DNA reads as TGTGCCTCAACACCCCACACAGTTTACAATGAGCAGTTCTTC. This codes for CASTPHTVYNEQFF.

The sample holds a few counts of this clonotype. This chain uses TRBV10-3 with TRBJ1-5, with 7 bases lining up with TRBD1. The CDR3 totals 14 residues. Germline V gene sequence: CDR1 ENHRY, CDR2 SYGVKD. V gave up 9 bases and J gave up 4 bases; unmatched junction bases: 9. The CDR3 coding sequence is TGTGCCATACGGAGCGACAGGGTTAATCAGCCCCAGCATTTT. Amino acids: CAIRSDRVNQPQHF.